A single sample is the source of the 12 T cell receptor beta chains below, sequenced in a study of regulatory T cells in long-lasting Graves disease. Time point: persistent/refractory GD, antithyroid drugs over 5 years with positive TRAb. The TCR library was made from RNA that had been extracted from PBMCs in TRIzol. HTBI primers from iRepertoire and Arm-PCR of CDR3 regions yielded the TCR beta libraries. MiXCR was run by TCRdb on the multiplex PCR reads, yielding one entry per CDR3 protein. This sample has roughly 450,000 distinct CDR3 sequences, with around 21% found just once. This material consisted of peripheral blood mononuclear cells (PBMCs), taken when the disease was refractory, from a patient treated with antithyroid drugs. The receptors here all came from a female donor with Graves disease.

This rearrangement joins TRBV28 to TRBJ1-1, with D possibly matching TRBD1 (5 bases). Germline CDR1 MDHEN, CDR2 SYDVKM. The CDR3 has 14 amino acids. V was pared by 1 base and J by 6 bases, with 12 bases between. This chain's CDR3 is CASSLSGTSAEAFF. CDR3 DNA sequence: TGTGCCAGCAGTTTATCAGGGACGAGCGCTGAAGCTTTCTTT.

This clonotype was observed many times. The V gene is TRBV18, the J gene TRBJ2-5; D ambiguous. The CDR3 runs 15 residues. V lost 2 bases, J lost 1 base, and 11 bases lay in between. Looked up from germline, CDR1 is KGHSH and CDR2 is LQKENI. CDR3 sequence (DNA): TGTGCCAGCTCACCATATTCCTCTGGCCAAGAGACCCAGTACTTC. This encodes CASSPYSSGQETQYF.

The chain links TRBV7-9 to TRBJ2-5, with TRBD1 matching 8 bases. The V segment lost 11 bases and the J segment 11 bases; nucleotides outside the gene matches: 10. This CDR3 is 11 amino acids long. The V gene's germline CDR1 is SEHNR and CDR2 FQNEAQ (reference sequence). The CDR3 spells CAGGQDERQYF. The CDR3 bases are TGTGCCGGGGGACAGGACGAAAGGCAGTACTTC. Combining the CDR3 with reference TRBV7-9 and TRBJ2-5 gives the whole variable domain DTGVSQNPRHKITKRGQNVTFRCDPISEHNRLYWYRQTLGQGPEFLTYFQNEAQLEKSRLLSDRFSAERPKGSFSTLEIQRTEQGDSAMYLCAGGQDERQYFGPGTRLLVL.

CDR3 in DNA: TGCAGTGCTAGAGCAACGGATGGACAGGGGGCTAATCCCCGTGGCTACACCTTC. Translation gives CSARATDGQGANPRGYTF. V gene TRBV20-1 combines with J gene TRBJ1-2; 11 nucleotides agree with TRBD1. Germline lookup yields CDR1 DFQATT and CDR2 SNEGSKA (reference sequence). The CDR3 has 18 amino acids. The trim removed 1 base at V and 7 bases at J, leaving 17 bases unmatched.

To note about this clonotype: It may be a read error: a sequence one base away is much more abundant. The CDR3 sequence: CAGSLTPENTEAFF. The CDR3 coding sequence is TGTGCCGGCAGCCTGACCCCTGAGAACACTGAAGCTTTCTTT. This chain links TRBV7-3 with TRBJ1-1; no firm D call. CDR1 is SGHTA, CDR2 FQGTGA, per germline. The CDR3 has 14 amino acids.

This clonotype has a handful of counts. The chain recombines TRBV25-1 with TRBJ2-7, with 7 nucleotides matching TRBD2. V shed 8 bases, J shed 5 bases, and the junction held 6 bases outside the gene matches. The CDR3 length is 12 residues. The V gene's germline CDR1 is MGHDK and CDR2 SYGVNS. The chain's CDR3 is CASQTAGDEQYF. CDR3 coding DNA: TGTGCCAGCCAGACGGCGGGGGACGAGCAGTACTTC.

This clonotype was found many times. Its ends do not fully match the called genes, so a read error is possible. J is TRBJ2-4 and V is TRBV12-3 or TRBV12-4; 9 bases agree with TRBD2. This CDR3 region has 13 residues. The CDR3 DNA reads TGTGCCAGCAGTTCCCGCCCCTCGGGACTAGCCGTCTTC. As protein: CASSSRPSGLAVF.

Of note for this clonotype: A read error is possible here, since a much larger clone lies one base away. Since no conserved phenylalanine or tryptophan closes the CDR3, a read error is the likely cause. The DNA for the CDR3 is TGTGCCAGCAGTTTACCCCCCCTCGGGACAGGGGGAGCTTTCTCT. It is translated as CASSLPPLGTGGAFS. The J gene is TRBJ1-1, the V gene TRBV28; 11 nucleotides align to TRBD1. CDR3 length equals 15 residues. V lost 2 bases to trimming and J lost 10 bases; unmatched junction nucleotides: 9. The germline V gene has CDR1 MDHEN and CDR2 SYDVKM.

This chain connects TRBV14 to TRBJ2-5; D gene unclear. The V and J ends lost 2 bases and 5 bases respectively, with 9 bases between them. CDR1 SGHDN and CDR2 FVKESK come from the germline V gene. There are 13 residues in the CDR3. The CDR3 spells CASSQLRWETQYF. The CDR3 DNA reads TGTGCCAGCAGCCAACTTAGATGGGAGACCCAGTACTTC.

In this sample, this clonotype turned up a few times. The chain recombines TRBV27 with TRBJ1-1, with unresolved D. Deletions cut 3 bases from V and 1 base from J, with 9 bases between. Germline-derived CDR1 and CDR2 are MNHEY and SMNVEV (reference sequence). There are 14 residues in the CDR3. This CDR3 is CASSLRASNTEAFF. In nucleotides, the CDR3 is TGTGCCAGCAGTTTGCGGGCTTCGAACACTGAAGCTTTCTTT.

The gene calls are TRBV27 and TRBJ2-1; D gene uncertain. This CDR3 contains 15 residues. Germline values: CDR1 MNHEY, CDR2 SMNVEV (reference sequence). V dropped 0 bases and J dropped 8 bases, with 14 bases sitting between them. Written as DNA, the CDR3 is TGTGCCAGCAGTTTATCTTTCCGGCCCGCATATGAGCAGTTCTTC. Its translation: CASSLSFRPAYEQFF.

The V call is TRBV20-1, the J call TRBJ2-7; D tentatively fits TRBD1 or TRBD2 (6 bases each). The germline V gene has CDR1 DFQATT and CDR2 SNEGSKA (reference sequence). The V end lost 0 bases, the J end lost 3 bases, and 18 bases lay between the germline ends. This CDR3 has 16 residues. The chain's CDR3 is CSARDNGGAKFYEQYF. CDR3 DNA: TGCAGTGCTAGAGATAACGGGGGCGCGAAATTCTACGAGCAGTACTTC.